Reported below is one T cell receptor (beta chain). This sample is part of a study of blood T cell repertoires in COVID-19. The wider study: COVID-19 samples from acute and convalescent phases originated in the United States, Italy and Spain.

Germline-derived CDR1 and CDR2 are SGHAT and FQNNGV. V dropped 3 bases and J dropped 3; count of bases not matched to a gene: 8. CDR3 length equals 16 residues. Libraries were prepared by immunoSEQ multiplex PCR; TCRdb keeps only in-frame clonotypes and omits some of them. The sample holds more than 60,000 clones, approximately 90% seen once. This clonotype was sampled from a human donor in a cohort sampled during active COVID-19. Sequenced: peripheral blood. The chain uses TRBV11-2 and TRBJ1-1; 9 nucleotides match TRBD1. The CDR3 DNA reads TGTGCCAGCAGCTTCCCGACAGGGGGGCCGTACACTGAAGCTTTCTTT. As protein: CASSFPTGGPYTEAFF.